This T cell receptor beta chain originates from a study of early T cells in non-severe SARS-CoV-2 infection. This clonotype was recorded many times. Each CDR3 protein gets one entry after TCRdb re-called the 5' RACE reads with MiXCR. The data contain under 45,000 distinct CDR3 sequences, roughly 11% of them singletons. This CDR3 is built from 14 residues. V lost 0 bases and J lost 2, with 11 bases in between. Germline loops: CDR1 DFQATT, CDR2 SNEGSKA (reference sequence). Input material: whole blood. This chain uses TRBV20-1 with TRBJ2-7; the D gene is possibly TRBD1 (6 bases). The clonotype comes from an adult who was a healthcare worker with PCR-confirmed SARS-CoV-2 infection or an uninfected control (not recorded which). The CDR3 region is CSARDFRTAYEQYF. The CDR3 nucleotides are TGCAGTGCTAGAGATTTCCGGACAGCCTACGAGCAGTACTTC.